This T cell receptor beta chain was captured by sequencing in a study of beta chain features in type 1 diabetes. Germline CDR1 reads SGHDT; CDR2 reads YYEEEE. The CDR3 runs 15 residues. Since all of the isolated RNA was reverse transcribed, expressed TCRB transcripts were what got sequenced. This table comes from immunoSEQ multiplex PCR, and its TCRdb copy is limited to in-frame clones, with some not included. The table has about 320,000 clones, around 13% seen once. V is TRBV5-6 and J is TRBJ2-5, with TRBD1 identical over 10 bases. The end of the DNA fits TRBJ2-7 better, so the J call may be wrong. This TCR was sampled from a young man in good health. The specimen sequenced was central memory CD4+ T cells from blood. The CDR3 here is CASSLIGQGAYEQYF. The DNA for the CDR3 is TGTGCCAGCAGCTTAATAGGACAGGGGGCCTACGAGCAGTACTTC.